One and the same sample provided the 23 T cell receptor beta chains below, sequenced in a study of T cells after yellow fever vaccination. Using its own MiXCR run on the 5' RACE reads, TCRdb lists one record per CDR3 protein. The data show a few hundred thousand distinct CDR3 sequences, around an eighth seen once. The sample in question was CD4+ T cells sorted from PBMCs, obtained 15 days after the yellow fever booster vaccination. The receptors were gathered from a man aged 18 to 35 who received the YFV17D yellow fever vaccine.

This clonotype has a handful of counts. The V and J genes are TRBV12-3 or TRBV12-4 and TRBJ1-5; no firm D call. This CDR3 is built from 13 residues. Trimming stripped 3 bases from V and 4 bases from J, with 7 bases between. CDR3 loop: CASSFRENQPQHF. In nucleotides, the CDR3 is TGTGCCAGCAGTTTTCGGGAGAATCAGCCCCAGCATTTT.

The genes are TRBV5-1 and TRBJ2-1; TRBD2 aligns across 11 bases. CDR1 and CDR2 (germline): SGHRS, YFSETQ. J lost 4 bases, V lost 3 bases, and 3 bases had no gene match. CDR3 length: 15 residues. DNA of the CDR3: TGCGCCAGCAGCTGGCTAGCGGGGGGTTACAATGAGCAGTTCTTC. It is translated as CASSWLAGGYNEQFF.

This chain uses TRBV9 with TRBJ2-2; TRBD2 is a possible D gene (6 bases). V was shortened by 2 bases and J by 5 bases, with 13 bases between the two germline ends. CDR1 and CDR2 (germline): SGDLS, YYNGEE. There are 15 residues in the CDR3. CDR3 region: CASSVGGVRTGELFF. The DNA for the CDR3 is TGTGCCAGCAGCGTCGGCGGGGTAAGGACCGGGGAGCTGTTTTTT. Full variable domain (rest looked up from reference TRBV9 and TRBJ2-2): DSGVTQTPKHLITATGQRVTLRCSPRSGDLSVYWYQQSLDQGLQFLIQYYNGEERAKGNILERFSAQQFPDLHSELNLSSLELGDSALYFCASSVGGVRTGELFFGEGSRLTVL.

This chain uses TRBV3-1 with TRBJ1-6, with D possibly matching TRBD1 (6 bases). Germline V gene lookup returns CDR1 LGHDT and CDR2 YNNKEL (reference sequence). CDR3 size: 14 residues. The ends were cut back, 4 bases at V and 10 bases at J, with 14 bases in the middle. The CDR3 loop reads CASSPRGGTSPLHF. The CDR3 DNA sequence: TGTGCCAGCAGCCCTCGAGGGGGGACGTCACCCCTCCACTTT.

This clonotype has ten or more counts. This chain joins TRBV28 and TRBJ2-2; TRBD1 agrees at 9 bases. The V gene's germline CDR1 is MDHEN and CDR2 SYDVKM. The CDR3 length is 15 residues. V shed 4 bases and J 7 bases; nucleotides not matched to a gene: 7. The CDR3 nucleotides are TGTGCCAGCAGTTCTCCCGGGACAGGGATCGGGGAGCTGTTTTTT. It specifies CASSSPGTGIGELFF.

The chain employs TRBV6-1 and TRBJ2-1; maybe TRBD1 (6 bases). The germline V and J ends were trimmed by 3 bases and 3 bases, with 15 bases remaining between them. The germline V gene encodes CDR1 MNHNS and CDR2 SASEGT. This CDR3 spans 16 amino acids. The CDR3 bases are TGTGCCAGCAGTGATCAAGACAGGTACCGCTACAATGAGCAGTTCTTC. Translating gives CASSDQDRYRYNEQFF.

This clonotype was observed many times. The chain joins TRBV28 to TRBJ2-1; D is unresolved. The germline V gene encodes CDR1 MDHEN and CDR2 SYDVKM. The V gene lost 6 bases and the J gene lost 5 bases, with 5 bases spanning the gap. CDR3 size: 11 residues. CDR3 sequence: CASSSHNEQFF. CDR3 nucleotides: TGTGCCAGCAGCTCACACAATGAGCAGTTCTTC.

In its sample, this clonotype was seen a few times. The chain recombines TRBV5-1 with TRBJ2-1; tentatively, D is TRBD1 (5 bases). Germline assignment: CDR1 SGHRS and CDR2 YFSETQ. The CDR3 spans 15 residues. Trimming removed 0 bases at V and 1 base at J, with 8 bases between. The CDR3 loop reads CASSLVGASYNEQFF. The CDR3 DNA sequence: TGCGCCAGCAGCTTGGTTGGGGCATCCTACAATGAGCAGTTCTTC.

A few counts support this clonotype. The CDR3 spells CASSLIGGPWDTQYF. The CDR3 region has the DNA TGTGCCAGCAGCTTAATAGGGGGCCCCTGGGATACGCAGTATTTT. J is TRBJ2-3 and V is TRBV7-7, with 7 nucleotides matching TRBD1. This CDR3 has 15 amino acids. V lost 2 bases, J lost 6 bases, and 8 bases stayed unmatched. In germline, CDR1 is SSHAT, CDR2 FNYEAQ (reference sequence).

The CDR3 nucleotides read TGTGCCAGCAGTTCGGGACTAGCGGGGACTGGCACGCAGTATTTT. Protein sequence: CASSSGLAGTGTQYF. V usage is TRBV6-2 or TRBV6-3 and J usage is TRBJ2-3, with 13 bases lining up with TRBD2. The CDR3 length is 15 residues. Germline V gene data show CDR1 as MNHEY and CDR2 as SVGEGT. The V segment lost 4 bases and the J segment 9 bases; nucleotides outside the gene matches: 7.

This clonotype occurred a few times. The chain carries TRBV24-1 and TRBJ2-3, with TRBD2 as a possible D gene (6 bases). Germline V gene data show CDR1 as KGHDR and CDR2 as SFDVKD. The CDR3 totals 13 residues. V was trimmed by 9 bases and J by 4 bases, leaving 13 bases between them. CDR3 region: CATGGGLADTQYF. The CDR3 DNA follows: TGTGCCACCGGCGGAGGGTTGGCAGATACGCAGTATTTT.

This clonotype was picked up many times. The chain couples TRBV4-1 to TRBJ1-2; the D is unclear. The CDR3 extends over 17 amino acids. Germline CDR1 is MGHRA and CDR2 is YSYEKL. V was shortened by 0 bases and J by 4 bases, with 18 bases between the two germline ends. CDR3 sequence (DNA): TGCGCCAGCAGCCAAGAGGTCCCCGTGGCCGACATCTATGGCTACACCTTC. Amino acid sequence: CASSQEVPVADIYGYTF.

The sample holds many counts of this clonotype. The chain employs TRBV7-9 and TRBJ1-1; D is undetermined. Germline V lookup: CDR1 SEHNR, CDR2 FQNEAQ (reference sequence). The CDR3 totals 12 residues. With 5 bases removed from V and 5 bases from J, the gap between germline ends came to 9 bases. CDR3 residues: CASSQGGTEAFF. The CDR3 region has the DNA TGTGCCAGCAGCCAAGGAGGGACTGAAGCTTTCTTT.

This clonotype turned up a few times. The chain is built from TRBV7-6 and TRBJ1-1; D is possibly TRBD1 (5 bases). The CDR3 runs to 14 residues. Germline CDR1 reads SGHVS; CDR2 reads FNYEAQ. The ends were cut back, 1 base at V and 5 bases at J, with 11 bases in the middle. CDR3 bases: TGTGCCAGCAGCTTAGATACGGGGCGTACTGAAGCTTTCTTT. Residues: CASSLDTGRTEAFF.

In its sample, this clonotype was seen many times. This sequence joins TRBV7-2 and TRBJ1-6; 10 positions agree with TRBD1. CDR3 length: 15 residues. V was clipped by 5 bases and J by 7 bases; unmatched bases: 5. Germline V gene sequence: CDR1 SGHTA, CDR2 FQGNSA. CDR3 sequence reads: CASSRGGQGNSPLHF. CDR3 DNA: TGTGCCAGCAGCCGAGGGGGACAGGGGAATTCACCCCTCCACTTT.

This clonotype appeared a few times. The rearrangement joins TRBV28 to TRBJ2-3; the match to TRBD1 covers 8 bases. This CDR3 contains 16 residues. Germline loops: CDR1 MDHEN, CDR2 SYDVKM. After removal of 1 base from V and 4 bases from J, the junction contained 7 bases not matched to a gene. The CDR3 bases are TGTGCCAGCAGTTTATTGAGGACAGGGTCATCAGATACGCAGTATTTT. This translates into CASSLLRTGSSDTQYF. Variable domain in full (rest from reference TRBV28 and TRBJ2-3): DVKVTQSSRYLVKRTGEKVFLECVQDMDHENMFWYRQDPGLGLRLIYFSYDVKMKEKGDIPEGYSVSREKKERFSLILESASTNQTSMYLCASSLLRTGSSDTQYFGPGTRLTVL.

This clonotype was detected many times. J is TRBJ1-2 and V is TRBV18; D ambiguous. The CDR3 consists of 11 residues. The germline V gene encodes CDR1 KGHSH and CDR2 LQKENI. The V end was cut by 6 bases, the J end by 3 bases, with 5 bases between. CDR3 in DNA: TGTGCCAGCTCCCAGGACTATGGCTACACCTTC. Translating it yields CASSQDYGYTF.

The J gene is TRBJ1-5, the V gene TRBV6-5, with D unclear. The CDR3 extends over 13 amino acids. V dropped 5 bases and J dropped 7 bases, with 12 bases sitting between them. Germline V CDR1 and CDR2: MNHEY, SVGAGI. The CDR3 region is CASSAQVLQPQHF. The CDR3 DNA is TGTGCCAGCAGTGCGCAGGTTTTGCAGCCCCAGCATTTT.

This chain's CDR3 is CASSHNPSMWRGTRSNEQFF. The CDR3 nucleotides are TGTGCCAGCAGCCATAACCCGTCGATGTGGCGGGGGACCCGTTCAAATGAGCAGTTCTTC. V usage is TRBV3-1 and J usage is TRBJ2-1, with TRBD2 matching over 7 bases. Germline V gene lookup returns CDR1 LGHDT and CDR2 YNNKEL (reference sequence). The CDR3 covers 20 residues. V was pared by 3 bases and J by 7 bases, with 24 bases of the junction left unmatched.

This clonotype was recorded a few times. In nucleotides, the CDR3 is TGTGCCAGCAGTTACTCAGAGACCCAGTACTTC. Its protein is CASSYSETQYF. J is TRBJ2-5 and V is TRBV6-2 or TRBV6-3; unclear D gene. The V gene's germline CDR1 is MNHEY and CDR2 SVGEGT. Deletions cut 0 bases from V and 4 bases from J, with 0 bases between. The CDR3 length is 11 residues.

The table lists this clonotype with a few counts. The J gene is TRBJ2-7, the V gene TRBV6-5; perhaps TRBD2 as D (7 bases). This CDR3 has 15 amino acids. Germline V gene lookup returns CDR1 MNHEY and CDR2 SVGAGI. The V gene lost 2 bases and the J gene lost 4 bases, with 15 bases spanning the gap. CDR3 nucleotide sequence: TGTGCCAGCAGTTACGTCGGGGGGCCACAGTACGAGCAGTACTTC. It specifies CASSYVGGPQYEQYF.

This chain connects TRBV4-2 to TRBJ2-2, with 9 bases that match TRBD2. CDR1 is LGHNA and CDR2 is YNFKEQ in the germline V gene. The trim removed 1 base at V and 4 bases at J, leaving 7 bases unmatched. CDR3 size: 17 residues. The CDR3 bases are TGTGCCAGCAGCCAAGGGGGGCTAGCGGGACTCACCGGGGAGCTGTTTTTT. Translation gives CASSQGGLAGLTGELFF.

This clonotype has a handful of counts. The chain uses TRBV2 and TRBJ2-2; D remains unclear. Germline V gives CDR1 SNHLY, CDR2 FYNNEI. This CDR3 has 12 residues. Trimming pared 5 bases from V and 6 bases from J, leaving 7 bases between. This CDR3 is CASSQRAGELFF. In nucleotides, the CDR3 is TGTGCCAGCAGTCAAAGAGCCGGGGAGCTGTTTTTT.